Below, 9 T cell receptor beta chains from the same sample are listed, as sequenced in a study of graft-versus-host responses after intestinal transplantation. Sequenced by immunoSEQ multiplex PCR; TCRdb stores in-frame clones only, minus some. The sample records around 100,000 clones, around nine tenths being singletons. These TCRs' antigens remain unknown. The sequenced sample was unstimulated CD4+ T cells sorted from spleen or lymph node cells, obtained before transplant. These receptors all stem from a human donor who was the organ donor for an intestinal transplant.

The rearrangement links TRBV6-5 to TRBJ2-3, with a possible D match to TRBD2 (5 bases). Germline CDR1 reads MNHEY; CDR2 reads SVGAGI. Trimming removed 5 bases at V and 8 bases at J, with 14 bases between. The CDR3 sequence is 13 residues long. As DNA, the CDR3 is TGTGCCAGCAGTGAAGTCCGAGGGTCTACGCAGTATTTT. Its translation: CASSEVRGSTQYF.

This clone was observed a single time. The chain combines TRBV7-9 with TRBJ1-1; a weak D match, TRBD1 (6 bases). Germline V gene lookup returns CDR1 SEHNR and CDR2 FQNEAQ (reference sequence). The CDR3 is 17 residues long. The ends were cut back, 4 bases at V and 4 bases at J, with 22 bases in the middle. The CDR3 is CASSSRRSGRGGTEAFF. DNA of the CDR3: TGTGCCAGCAGCTCACGGCGGTCCGGCAGGGGAGGCACTGAAGCTTTCTTT. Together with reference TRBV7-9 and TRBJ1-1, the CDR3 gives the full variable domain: DTGVSQNPRHKITKRGQNVTFRCDPISEHNRLYWYRQTLGQGPEFLTYFQNEAQLEKSRLLSDRFSAERPKGSFSTLEIQRTEQGDSAMYLCASSSRRSGRGGTEAFFGQGTRLTVV.

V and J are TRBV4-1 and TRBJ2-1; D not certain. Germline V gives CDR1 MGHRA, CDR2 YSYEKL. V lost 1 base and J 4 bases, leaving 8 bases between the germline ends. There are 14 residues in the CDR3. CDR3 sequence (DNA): TGCGCCAGCAGCCAAGGTCCAGCTTACAATGAGCAGTTCTTC. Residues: CASSQGPAYNEQFF.

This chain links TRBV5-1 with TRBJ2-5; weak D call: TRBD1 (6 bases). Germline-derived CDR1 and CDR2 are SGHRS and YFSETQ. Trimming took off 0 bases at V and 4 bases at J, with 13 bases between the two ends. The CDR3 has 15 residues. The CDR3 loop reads CASSLAPGAGETQYF. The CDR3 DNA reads TGCGCCAGCAGCTTGGCGCCAGGGGCAGGAGAGACCCAGTACTTC.

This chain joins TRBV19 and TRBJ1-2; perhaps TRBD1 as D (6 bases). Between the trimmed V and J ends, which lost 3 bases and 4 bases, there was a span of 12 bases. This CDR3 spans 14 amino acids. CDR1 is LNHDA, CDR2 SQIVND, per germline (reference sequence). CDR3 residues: CASSITPTGYGYTF. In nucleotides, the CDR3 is TGTGCCAGTAGTATCACCCCGACAGGCTATGGCTACACCTTC.

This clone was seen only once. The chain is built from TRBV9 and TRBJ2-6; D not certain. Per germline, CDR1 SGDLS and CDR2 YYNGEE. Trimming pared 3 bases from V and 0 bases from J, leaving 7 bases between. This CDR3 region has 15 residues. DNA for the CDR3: TGTGCCAGCAGCGCTACCTCCTCTGGGGCCAACGTCCTGACTTTC. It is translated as CASSATSSGANVLTF.

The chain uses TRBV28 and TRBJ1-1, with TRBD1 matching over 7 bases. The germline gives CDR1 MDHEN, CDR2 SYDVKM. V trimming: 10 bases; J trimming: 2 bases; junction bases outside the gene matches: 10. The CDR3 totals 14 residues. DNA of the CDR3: TGTGCCATCCTCGGGAACAGGGGCAACACTGAAGCTTTCTTT. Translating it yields CAILGNRGNTEAFF. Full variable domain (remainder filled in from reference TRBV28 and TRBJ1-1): DVKVTQSSRYLVKRTGEKVFLECVQDMDHENMFWYRQDPGLGLRLIYFSYDVKMKEKGDIPEGYSVSREKKERFSLILESASTNQTSMYLCAILGNRGNTEAFFGQGTRLTVV.

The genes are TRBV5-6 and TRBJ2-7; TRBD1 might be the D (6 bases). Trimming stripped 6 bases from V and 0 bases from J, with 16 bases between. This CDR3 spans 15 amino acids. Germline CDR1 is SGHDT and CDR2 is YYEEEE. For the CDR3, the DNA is TGTGCCAGCACCTCGACAGGCTCTCCCTCCTACGAGCAGTACTTC. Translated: CASTSTGSPSYEQYF.

CDR3 nucleotide sequence: TGTGCCAGCAGTTTATGGCCCCCAGATACGCAGTATTTT. Its translation is CASSLWPPDTQYF. The chain has TRBV28 and TRBJ2-3; D is undetermined. Deletions cut 0 bases from V and 4 bases from J, with 5 bases between. CDR3 length equals 13 residues. The germline CDR1 and CDR2 sequences are MDHEN and SYDVKM.